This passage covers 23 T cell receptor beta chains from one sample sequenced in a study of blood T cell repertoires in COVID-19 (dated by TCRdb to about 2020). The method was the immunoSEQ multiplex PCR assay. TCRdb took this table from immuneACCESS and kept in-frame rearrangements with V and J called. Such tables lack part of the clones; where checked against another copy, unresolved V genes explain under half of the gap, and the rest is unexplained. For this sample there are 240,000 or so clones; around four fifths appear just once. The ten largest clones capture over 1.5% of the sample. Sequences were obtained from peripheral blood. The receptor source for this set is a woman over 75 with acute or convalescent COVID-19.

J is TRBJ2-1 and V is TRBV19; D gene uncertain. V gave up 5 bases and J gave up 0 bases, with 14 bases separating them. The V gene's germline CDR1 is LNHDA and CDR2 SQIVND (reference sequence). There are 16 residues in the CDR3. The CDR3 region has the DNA TGTGCCAGTAGTTTTCAAAGCGCTAGCTCCTACAATGAGCAGTTCTTC. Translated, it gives CASSFQSASSYNEQFF.

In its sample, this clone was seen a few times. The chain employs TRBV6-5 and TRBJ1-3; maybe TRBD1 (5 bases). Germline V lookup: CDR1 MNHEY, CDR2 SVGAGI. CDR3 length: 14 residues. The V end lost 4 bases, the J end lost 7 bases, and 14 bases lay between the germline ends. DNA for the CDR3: TGTGCCAGCAGTTCAAGGACCCGGGGGAACACCATATATTTT. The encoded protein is CASSSRTRGNTIYF.

CDR3 sequence: CASSFLGTGGRMNTEAFF. The CDR3 nucleotides are TGTGCCAGCAGTTTCCTCGGGACAGGGGGCCGCATGAACACTGAAGCTTTCTTT. The chain links TRBV27 to TRBJ1-1, with 12 bases lining up with TRBD1. CDR1 and CDR2 (germline): MNHEY, SMNVEV (reference sequence). V shed 3 bases, J shed 0 bases, and the junction held 8 bases outside the gene matches. The CDR3 runs 18 residues.

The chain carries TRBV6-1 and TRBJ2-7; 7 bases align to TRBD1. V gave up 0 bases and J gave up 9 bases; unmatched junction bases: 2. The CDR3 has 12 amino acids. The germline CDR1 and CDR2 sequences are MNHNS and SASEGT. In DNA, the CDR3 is TGTGCCAGCAGTGAAGCCCGGGACAGGCAGTACTTC. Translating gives CASSEARDRQYF.

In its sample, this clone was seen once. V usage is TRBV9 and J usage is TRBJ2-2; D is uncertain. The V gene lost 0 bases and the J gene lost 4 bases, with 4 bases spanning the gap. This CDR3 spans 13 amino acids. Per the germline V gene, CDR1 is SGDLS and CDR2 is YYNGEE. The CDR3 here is CASSVESTGELFF. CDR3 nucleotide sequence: TGTGCCAGCAGCGTAGAGAGCACCGGGGAGCTGTTTTTT.

CDR3 amino acids: CASSPEGQASSYNSPLHF. The CDR3 DNA follows: TGCGCCAGCAGCCCAGAGGGACAGGCAAGCTCCTATAATTCACCCCTCCACTTT. This chain joins TRBV4-3 and TRBJ1-6; 8 bases match TRBD1. Unmatched junction bases numbered 8, after V lost 4 bases and J lost 0 bases. The V gene's germline CDR1 is LGHNA and CDR2 YSLEER. This CDR3 contains 18 residues.

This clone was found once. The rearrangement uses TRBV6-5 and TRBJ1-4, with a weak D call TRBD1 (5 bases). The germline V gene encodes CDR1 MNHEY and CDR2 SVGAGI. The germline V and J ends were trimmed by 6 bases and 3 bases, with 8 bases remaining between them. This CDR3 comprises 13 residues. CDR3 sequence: CASRGGANEKLFF. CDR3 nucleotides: TGTGCCAGCAGGGGGGGAGCTAATGAAAAACTGTTTTTT.

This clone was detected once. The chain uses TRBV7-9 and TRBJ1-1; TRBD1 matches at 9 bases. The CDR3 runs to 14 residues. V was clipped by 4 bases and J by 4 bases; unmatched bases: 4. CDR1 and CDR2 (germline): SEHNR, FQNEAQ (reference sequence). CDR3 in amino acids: CASSYLTGGTEAFF. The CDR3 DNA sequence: TGTGCCAGCAGCTACTTGACAGGGGGCACTGAAGCTTTCTTT.

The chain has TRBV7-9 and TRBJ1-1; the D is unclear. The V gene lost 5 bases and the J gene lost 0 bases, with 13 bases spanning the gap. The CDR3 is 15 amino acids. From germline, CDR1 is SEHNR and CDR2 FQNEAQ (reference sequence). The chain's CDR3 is CASSLRSGMNTEAFF. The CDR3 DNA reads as TGTGCCAGCAGCCTCAGATCCGGGATGAACACTGAAGCTTTCTTT.

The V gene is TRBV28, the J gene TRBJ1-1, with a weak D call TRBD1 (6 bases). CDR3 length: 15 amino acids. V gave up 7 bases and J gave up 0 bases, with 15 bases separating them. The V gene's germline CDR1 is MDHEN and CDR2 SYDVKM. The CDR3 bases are TGTGCCAGCACCCAAGGGGCAGGGGTGAACACTGAAGCTTTCTTT. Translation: CASTQGAGVNTEAFF.

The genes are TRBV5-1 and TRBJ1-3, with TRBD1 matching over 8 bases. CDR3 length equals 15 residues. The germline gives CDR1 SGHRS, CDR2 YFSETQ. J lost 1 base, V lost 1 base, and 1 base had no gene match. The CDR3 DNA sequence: TGCGCCAGCAGCTTGAGACAGGGGTCTGGAAACACCATATATTTT. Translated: CASSLRQGSGNTIYF.

CDR3 in DNA: TGTGCCAGCAGTTGGGACAGGGAGACCGGTGGCTACACCTTC. Protein product: CASSWDRETGGYTF. The V and J genes are TRBV7-8 and TRBJ1-2; 9 nucleotides match TRBD1. This CDR3 comprises 14 residues. Germline V lookup: CDR1 SGHVS, CDR2 FQNEAQ. Losses at the gene ends were 6 bases for V and 7 bases for J; bases not matched to a gene: 9. Filled out from reference TRBV7-8 and TRBJ1-2, the complete variable domain reads GAGVSQSPRYKVAKRGQDVALRCDPISGHVSLFWYQQALGQGPEFLTYFQNEAQLDKSGLPSDRFFAERPEGSVSTLKIQRTQQEDSAVYLCASSWDRETGGYTFGSGTRLTVV.

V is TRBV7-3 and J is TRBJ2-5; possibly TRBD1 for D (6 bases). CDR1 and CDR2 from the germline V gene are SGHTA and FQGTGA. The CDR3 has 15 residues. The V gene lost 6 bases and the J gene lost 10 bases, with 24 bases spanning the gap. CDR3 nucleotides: TGTGCCAGCAGTCCCCTAGGCAGGGGCCAGGGGATCCAGTACTTC. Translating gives CASSPLGRGQGIQYF.

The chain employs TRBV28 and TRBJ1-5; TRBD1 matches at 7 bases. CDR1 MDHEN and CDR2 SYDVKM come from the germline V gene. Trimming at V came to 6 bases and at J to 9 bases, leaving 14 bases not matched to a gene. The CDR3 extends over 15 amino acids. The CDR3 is CASRVQGSFPTPQHF. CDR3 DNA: TGTGCCAGCAGGGTACAGGGGTCCTTCCCTACGCCCCAGCATTTT.

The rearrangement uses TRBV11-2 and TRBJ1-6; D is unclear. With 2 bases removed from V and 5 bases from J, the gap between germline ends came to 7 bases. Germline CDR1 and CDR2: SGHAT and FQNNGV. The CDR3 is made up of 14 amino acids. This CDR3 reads CASSLSADNSPLHF. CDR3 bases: TGTGCCAGCAGCTTAAGTGCAGATAATTCACCCCTCCACTTT.

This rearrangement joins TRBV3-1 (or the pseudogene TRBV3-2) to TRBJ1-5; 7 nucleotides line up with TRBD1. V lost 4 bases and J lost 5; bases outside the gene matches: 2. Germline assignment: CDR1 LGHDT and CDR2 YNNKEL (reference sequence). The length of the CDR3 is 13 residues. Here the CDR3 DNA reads TGTGCCAGCAGCCTAGACAGGGATCAGCCCCAGCATTTT. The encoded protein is CASSLDRDQPQHF.

CDR3 sequence: CASSMLAGNTDTQYF. For the CDR3, the DNA is TGTGCCAGCAGCATGCTAGCGGGGAACACAGATACGCAGTATTTT. J is TRBJ2-3 and V is TRBV7-8, with 9 nucleotides matching TRBD2. CDR1 is SGHVS and CDR2 is FQNEAQ in the germline V gene. The CDR3 sequence is 15 residues long. V shed 5 bases, J shed 2 bases, and the junction held 5 bases outside the gene matches.

The CDR3 sequence: CSVADRVNTEAFF. In nucleotides, the CDR3 is TGCAGCGTTGCAGACAGGGTGAACACTGAAGCTTTCTTT. This chain links TRBV29-1 with TRBJ1-1; 7 bases align to TRBD1. Germline V gene lookup returns CDR1 SQVTM and CDR2 ANQGSEA. Unmatched junction bases numbered 2, after V lost 4 bases and J lost 0 bases. This CDR3 contains 13 residues.

The CDR3 sequence: CASSSIRGSLAKNIQYF. CDR3 DNA: TGCGCCAGCAGTTCCATTCGTGGGAGCTTAGCCAAAAACATTCAGTACTTC. The chain couples TRBV4-1 to TRBJ2-4; the D gene is possibly TRBD2 (5 bases). V lost 6 bases to trimming and J lost 0 bases, with 18 bases between them. The CDR3 totals 17 residues. The germline CDR1 and CDR2 sequences are MGHRA and YSYEKL.

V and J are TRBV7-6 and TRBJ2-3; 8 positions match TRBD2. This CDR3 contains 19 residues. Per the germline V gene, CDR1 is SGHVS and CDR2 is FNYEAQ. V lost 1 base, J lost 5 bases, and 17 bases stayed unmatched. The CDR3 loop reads CASSLVLKPGREAGDTQYF. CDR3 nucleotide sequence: TGTGCCAGCAGCTTAGTGCTCAAGCCGGGGCGGGAGGCCGGAGATACGCAGTATTTT.

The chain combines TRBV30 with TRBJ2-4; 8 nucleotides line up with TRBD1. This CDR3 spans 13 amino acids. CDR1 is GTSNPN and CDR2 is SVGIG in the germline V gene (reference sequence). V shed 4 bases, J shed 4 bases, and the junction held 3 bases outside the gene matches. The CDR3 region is CAWTGTGKNIQYF. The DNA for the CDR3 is TGTGCCTGGACCGGGACAGGAAAAAACATTCAGTACTTC.

The CDR3 protein is CASSRDFSSYEQYF. The CDR3 DNA sequence: TGTGCCAGCAGTCGGGACTTTAGCTCCTACGAGCAGTACTTC. The chain carries TRBV6-5 and TRBJ2-7; D possibly corresponds to TRBD2 (6 bases). The CDR3 has 14 residues. The germline gives CDR1 MNHEY, CDR2 SVGAGI. V was cut by 5 bases and J by 0 bases, with 11 bases left in between.

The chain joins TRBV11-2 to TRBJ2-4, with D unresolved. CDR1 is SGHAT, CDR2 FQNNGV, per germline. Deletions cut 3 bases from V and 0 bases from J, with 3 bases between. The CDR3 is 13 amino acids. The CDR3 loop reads CASSFQAKNIQYF. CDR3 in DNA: TGTGCCAGCAGCTTTCAAGCCAAAAACATTCAGTACTTC.